This T cell receptor (beta chain) was observed in a study of OX40 agonist ivuxolimab in advanced cancers. Study overall: People who had prior anti-PD-1, anti-PD-L1 or anti-CTLA-4 therapy could take part, and roughly 40% had some. General study results and limits: Researchers report that CD8+ T cells had, on average, more expanded clones than CD4+.

The V end was cut by 4 bases, the J end by 4 bases, with 5 bases between. The CDR3 runs 12 residues. From germline, CDR1 is LNHNV and CDR2 YYDKDF (reference sequence). Patients were ineligible given autoimmune disease history or systemic immunosuppression. About this clone itself: Its antigen is not identified.

Generated by immunoSEQ multiplex PCR, the TCRdb table keeps only in-frame clones and is missing some. The table has tens of thousands of clones, about 93% seen once. Source: CD4+ or CD8+ T cells sorted from blood, taken in a trial of the OX40 agonist ivuxolimab. The sequence came from an adult with an advanced solid tumor such as melanoma, head and neck, liver or kidney cancer. This chain uses TRBV15 with TRBJ1-5; D gene uncertain. CDR3 nucleotide sequence: TGTGCCACCAGCATAGGGAATCAGCCCCAGCATTTT. As protein: CATSIGNQPQHF.